A single sample is the source of the 28 T cell receptor beta chains below, sequenced in a study of cytomegalovirus exposure and HLA in healthy donors. PCR involved 60 Vbeta and 13 Jbeta primers. Profiled with immunoSEQ multiplex PCR; TCRdb holds only in-frame clones, not every one. The table lists over 100,000 clones, 70% of them singletons. The sample consisted of PBMCs. Receptors originate from a man aged 30 to 45 in good health and CMV-seropositive.

V gene TRBV9 combines with J gene TRBJ1-2, with 7 bases aligning to TRBD1. CDR3 length: 12 residues. From germline, CDR1 is SGDLS and CDR2 YYNGEE. V lost 4 bases, J lost 12 bases, and 9 bases stayed unmatched. The CDR3: CASSPSTGPHTF. The CDR3 region has the DNA TGTGCCAGCAGCCCTTCGACAGGGCCCCACACCTTC.

The CDR3 spells CASSYGLETQYF. DNA for the CDR3: TGTGCCAGCAGTTACGGGCTAGAGACCCAGTACTTC. J is TRBJ2-5 and V is TRBV6-6; D call uncertain. This CDR3 contains 12 residues. CDR1 is MNHNY, CDR2 SVGAGI, per germline (reference sequence). V dropped 2 bases and J dropped 4 bases, with 5 bases sitting between them.

The sample holds a few counts of this clone. CDR3 nucleotides: TGTGCCTGGAGTTCAGGAGGGGAAAATGGCTACACCTTC. This gives the protein CAWSSGGENGYTF. The gene calls are TRBV30 and TRBJ1-2; a weak D match, TRBD1 (5 bases). CDR1 is GTSNPN and CDR2 is SVGIG in the germline V gene (reference sequence). The CDR3 is 13 amino acids. Between the trimmed V and J ends, which lost 2 bases and 6 bases, there was a span of 13 bases.

Turning to this clone: This CDR3 is also generated by other DNA sequences in the sample. This chain connects TRBV9 to TRBJ2-3, with D possibly matching TRBD2 (5 bases). V was clipped by 1 base and J by 2 bases, with 8 bases between them. The CDR3 covers 14 residues. CDR1 and CDR2 from the germline V gene are SGDLS and YYNGEE. The CDR3 coding sequence is TGTGCCAGCAGCGTAACCGGGGACACAGATACGCAGTATTTT. Amino acids: CASSVTGDTDTQYF.

The CDR3 here is CASSLRKGPGTEAFF. The CDR3 nucleotides read TGTGCCAGCAGCTTACGGAAGGGGCCGGGCACTGAAGCTTTCTTT. The genes are TRBV7-3 and TRBJ1-1; D might be TRBD1 (5 bases). CDR1 SGHTA and CDR2 FQGTGA come from the germline V gene. The CDR3 runs to 15 residues. Trimming stripped 2 bases from V and 4 bases from J, with 14 bases between.

This chain joins TRBV10-3 and TRBJ1-3; D possibly corresponds to TRBD1 (5 bases). CDR3 length: 15 amino acids. Per the germline V gene, CDR1 is ENHRY and CDR2 is SYGVKD. V lost 0 bases, J lost 4 bases, and 10 bases lay in between. CDR3 loop: CAISESTGKGNTIYF. The DNA for the CDR3 is TGTGCCATCAGTGAGTCTACAGGAAAAGGAAACACCATATATTTT.

Within the sample, this clone is medium-sized (0.01 to 0.1%). V and J are TRBV30 and TRBJ2-7; 9 positions agree with TRBD1. CDR1 and CDR2 from the germline V gene are GTSNPN and SVGIG (reference sequence). The CDR3 length is 12 residues. J lost 5 bases, V lost 5 bases, and 4 bases had no gene match. The CDR3, as DNA: TGTGCCTGGGACACAGGGGGCGACGAGCAGTACTTC. This translates into CAWDTGGDEQYF.

The chain has TRBV5-6 and TRBJ2-1, with D perhaps matching TRBD2 (6 bases). CDR1 is SGHDT and CDR2 is YYEEEE in the germline V gene. Deletions cut 4 bases from V and 7 bases from J, with 18 bases between. This CDR3 has 15 residues. CDR3 sequence reads: CASSLSRLGLNEQFF. CDR3 in DNA: TGTGCCAGCAGCCTCTCACGACTAGGATTAAATGAGCAGTTCTTC.

This sequence joins TRBV9 and TRBJ1-2; TRBD1 aligns across 7 bases. The germline gives CDR1 SGDLS, CDR2 YYNGEE. The CDR3 runs to 16 residues. Trimming cost V 0 bases and J 4 bases; bases outside gene matches: 9. Here the CDR3 DNA reads TGTGCCAGCAGCGTAGATTTAGGGGGCGCGGGCTATGGCTACACCTTC. This codes for CASSVDLGGAGYGYTF. Full variable domain (rest looked up from reference TRBV9 and TRBJ1-2): DSGVTQTPKHLITATGQRVTLRCSPRSGDLSVYWYQQSLDQGLQFLIQYYNGEERAKGNILERFSAQQFPDLHSELNLSSLELGDSALYFCASSVDLGGAGYGYTFGSGTRLTVV.

This clone has only one observation. CDR3 region: CASSLSEGVQPQHF. CDR3 in DNA: TGTGCCAGCAGTTTATCTGAAGGGGTTCAGCCCCAGCATTTT. The chain has TRBV27 and TRBJ1-5; a possible D gene is TRBD1 (5 bases). Germline values: CDR1 MNHEY, CDR2 SMNVEV (reference sequence). V dropped 0 bases and J dropped 6 bases, with 9 bases sitting between them. The CDR3 runs 14 residues.

The chain has TRBV7-6 and TRBJ2-5; TRBD2 aligns across 10 bases. The DNA end is a closer match to TRBJ2-7, so the J assignment may be wrong. The CDR3 runs 15 residues. CDR1 and CDR2 from the germline V gene are SGHVS and FNYEAQ. CDR3 amino acids: CASSRSGGPTYEQYF. The CDR3 DNA follows: TGTGCCAGCAGCCGTAGCGGGGGGCCTACCTACGAGCAGTACTTC.

This chain uses TRBV2 with TRBJ2-1, with TRBD2 as a possible D gene (6 bases). Germline CDR1 is SNHLY and CDR2 is FYNNEI. Trimming took off 8 bases at V and 7 bases at J, with 15 bases between the two ends. There are 13 residues in the CDR3. The CDR3 protein is CASGRDVGNEQFF. DNA for the CDR3: TGTGCCAGCGGGCGGGATGTGGGGAATGAGCAGTTCTTC.

The CDR3 is CASNTATSLNEQFF. CDR3 coding DNA: TGTGCCAGCAATACCGCGACTAGTCTCAATGAGCAGTTCTTC. The rearrangement uses TRBV6-1 and TRBJ2-1, with D possibly TRBD2 on 6 matching bases. Between the trimmed V and J ends, which lost 7 bases and 6 bases, there was a span of 16 bases. Germline V gene lookup returns CDR1 MNHNS and CDR2 SASEGT. This CDR3 region has 14 residues.

The genes are TRBV7-9 and TRBJ1-1, with D uncertain. CDR3 length: 14 residues. CDR1 and CDR2 from the germline V gene are SEHNR and FQNEAQ (reference sequence). The V end was cut by 8 bases, the J end by 3 bases, with 16 bases between. DNA of the CDR3: TGTGCCAGCCGGAGGACCACTGCGGACACTGAAGCTTTCTTT. Residues: CASRRTTADTEAFF. The full variable domain, its missing parts supplied by reference TRBV7-9 and TRBJ1-1, is DTGVSQNPRHKITKRGQNVTFRCDPISEHNRLYWYRQTLGQGPEFLTYFQNEAQLEKSRLLSDRFSAERPKGSFSTLEIQRTEQGDSAMYLCASRRTTADTEAFFGQGTRLTVV.

Comments on this clone: Different DNA sequences within this sample yield the same CDR3. The chain is built from TRBV9 and TRBJ2-1; TRBD2 matches 10 bases. The CDR3 spans 15 residues. J lost 4 bases, V lost 0 bases, and 1 base had no gene match. CDR1 and CDR2 from the germline V gene are SGDLS and YYNGEE. The CDR3 region has the DNA TGTGCCAGCAGCGTAGGGACTAGCGGTTACAATGAGCAGTTCTTC. Translated: CASSVGTSGYNEQFF. Full variable domain (remainder filled in from reference TRBV9 and TRBJ2-1): DSGVTQTPKHLITATGQRVTLRCSPRSGDLSVYWYQQSLDQGLQFLIQYYNGEERAKGNILERFSAQQFPDLHSELNLSSLELGDSALYFCASSVGTSGYNEQFFGPGTRLTVL.

The genes are TRBV4-3 and TRBJ2-5; D possibly corresponds to TRBD1 (5 bases). V lost 2 bases and J 3 bases, leaving 13 bases between the germline ends. The CDR3 contains 15 residues. Germline lookup yields CDR1 LGHNA and CDR2 YSLEER. Here the CDR3 reads CASSQFLGPEETQYF. In DNA, the CDR3 is TGCGCCAGCAGCCAATTTCTGGGGCCCGAAGAGACCCAGTACTTC.

The CDR3: CASGFKTVEAFF. The CDR3 DNA reads as TGTGCCAGCGGATTCAAGACAGTTGAAGCTTTCTTT. This chain joins TRBV2 and TRBJ1-1; a possible D gene is TRBD1 (5 bases). The CDR3 is made up of 12 amino acids. Germline-derived CDR1 and CDR2 are SNHLY and FYNNEI. Trimming cost V 8 bases and J 7 bases, with 14 bases left between them. Drawing the rest from reference TRBV2 and TRBJ1-1, the complete variable domain is EPEVTQTPSHQVTQMGQEVILRCVPISNHLYFYWYRQILGQKVEFLVSFYNNEISEKSEIFDDQFSVERPDGSNFTLKIRSTKLEDSAMYFCASGFKTVEAFFGQGTRLTVV.

In DNA form, the CDR3 reads TGTGCCAGCAGCTTGAGAGGACAGCGCTCATATGGCTACACCTTC. Protein product: CASSLRGQRSYGYTF. This chain links TRBV5-8 with TRBJ1-2; D is perhaps TRBD1 (6 bases). The V gene lost 1 base and the J gene lost 5 bases, with 15 bases spanning the gap. CDR3 length: 15 amino acids. Germline lookup yields CDR1 SGHTS and CDR2 YDEGEE.

J is TRBJ2-1 and V is TRBV29-1; 9 bases line up with TRBD1. Looked up from germline, CDR1 is SQVTM and CDR2 is ANQGSEA. The length of the CDR3 is 15 residues. Trimming took 3 bases from V and 9 from J; bases not matched to a gene: 12. As DNA, the CDR3 is TGCAGCGTTGACGGTGCGGGACAGGGTGTAGGTGAGCAGTTCTTC. Translating it yields CSVDGAGQGVGEQFF.

This chain links TRBV2 with TRBJ2-3, with D possibly matching TRBD1 (6 bases). The V gene lost 5 bases and the J gene lost 0 bases, with 12 bases spanning the gap. The CDR3 covers 15 residues. Germline V CDR1 and CDR2: SNHLY, FYNNEI. Written as DNA, the CDR3 is TGTGCCAGCAGTACTTGGACAGCGAGCACAGATACGCAGTATTTT. This sequence encodes CASSTWTASTDTQYF. Complete variable domain (other parts from reference TRBV2 and TRBJ2-3): EPEVTQTPSHQVTQMGQEVILRCVPISNHLYFYWYRQILGQKVEFLVSFYNNEISEKSEIFDDQFSVERPDGSNFTLKIRSTKLEDSAMYFCASSTWTASTDTQYFGPGTRLTVL.

The chain links TRBV19 to TRBJ2-1, with 10 bases lining up with TRBD1. In germline, CDR1 is LNHDA, CDR2 SQIVND (reference sequence). V was clipped by 6 bases and J by 7 bases; unmatched bases: 9. This CDR3 has 15 amino acids. For the CDR3, the DNA is TGTGCCAGTAGAGAGTGGGACAGGGGTGGGAATGAGCAGTTCTTC. This encodes CASREWDRGGNEQFF.

CDR3 sequence reads: CASIGDRLGEQYF. Written as DNA, the CDR3 is TGTGCCAGCATCGGGGACAGGTTGGGCGAGCAGTACTTC. The chain has TRBV2 and TRBJ2-7, with 8 bases identical to TRBD1. V shed 7 bases, J shed 6 bases, and the junction held 8 bases outside the gene matches. The CDR3 loop spans 13 amino acids. The germline V gene has CDR1 SNHLY and CDR2 FYNNEI.

This clone was detected a few times. CDR3 DNA: TGTGCCAGCAGTTTATCGACAGGGATCGGTGGCTACACCTTC. Translation gives CASSLSTGIGGYTF. The chain links TRBV27 to TRBJ1-2, with TRBD1 matching 7 bases. Per the germline V gene, CDR1 is MNHEY and CDR2 is SMNVEV (reference sequence). Trimming cost V 0 bases and J 7 bases; bases outside gene matches: 5. This CDR3 is built from 14 residues.

CDR3 region: CASKALATRGDTEAFF. The CDR3 nucleotides read TGTGCCAGCAAAGCACTGGCGACGCGGGGGGACACTGAAGCTTTCTTT. V is TRBV27 and J is TRBJ1-1, with a tentative D call TRBD1 (5 bases). The CDR3 covers 16 residues. Trimming stripped 7 bases from V and 3 bases from J, with 21 bases between. Germline CDR1 is MNHEY and CDR2 is SMNVEV (reference sequence).

This rearrangement joins TRBV4-3 to TRBJ2-5; 7 bases match TRBD2. Germline-derived CDR1 and CDR2 are LGHNA and YSLEER. Trimming cost V 1 base and J 4 bases; bases outside gene matches: 6. The CDR3 sequence is 15 residues long. The DNA of the CDR3 is TGCGCCAGCAGCCAAGGCCCCGGACTAGGAGAGACCCAGTACTTC. It yields the protein CASSQGPGLGETQYF.

The chain combines TRBV23-1 with TRBJ1-4, with a possible D match to TRBD1 (5 bases). TRBV23-1 is sorted into the ORF group, with uncertain function. The CDR3 length is 18 residues. Trimming cost V 0 bases and J 4 bases, with 18 bases left between them. CDR3 amino acids: CASSQSPRTGFINEKLFF. The DNA of the CDR3 is TGCGCCAGCAGTCAATCGCCTAGAACAGGTTTCATTAATGAAAAACTGTTTTTT.

The V and J genes are TRBV27 and TRBJ2-1; 11 bases line up with TRBD2. Germline V gene lookup returns CDR1 MNHEY and CDR2 SMNVEV (reference sequence). This CDR3 is 17 amino acids long. Losses at the gene ends were 5 bases for V and 2 bases for J; bases not matched to a gene: 8. CDR3 sequence reads: CASSPTTSGVAYNEQFF. The CDR3 nucleotides read TGTGCCAGCAGTCCTACGACTAGCGGGGTTGCCTACAATGAGCAGTTCTTC.

The chain employs TRBV6-6 and TRBJ1-2; D gene uncertain. The germline gives CDR1 MNHNY, CDR2 SVGAGI (reference sequence). V gave up 2 bases and J gave up 2 bases, with 6 bases separating them. The CDR3 sequence is 13 residues long. Written as DNA, the CDR3 is TGTGCCAGCAGTTACGGCAGGAACTATGGCTACACCTTC. It codes for CASSYGRNYGYTF.